The subject of this entry is one TCR beta chain. The data derive from a study of blood T cell repertoires in COVID-19. As for the study in general: COVID-19 samples from acute and convalescent phases originated in the United States, Italy and Spain. Nucleic acid was either cDNA or gDNA, and it came from T cells, B-cell-depleted T cells, or PBMCs.

While infection was still active, Seattle patients were enrolled and then followed longitudinally. V lost 0 bases to trimming and J lost 0 bases, with 9 bases between them. Germline lookup yields CDR1 SGDLS and CDR2 YYNGEE. The CDR3 totals 15 residues. Original processing notes: Reference gene primers were amplified, and this amplification served to estimate nucleated cell counts. TCRdb's table, derived via immunoSEQ multiplex PCR, lists solely in-frame clones and lacks some. The V and J calls and clone size come from that table; D and trimming were worked out from the DNA. The sample carries some 270,000 clones, 65% to 85% recorded once.

V and J are TRBV9 and TRBJ1-1, with TRBD1 as a possible D gene (5 bases). What was sequenced was peripheral blood. The receptor comes from a person aged 70 to 79 with COVID-19, enrolled during active disease. The DNA for the CDR3 is TGTGCCAGCAGCGTAGGGGGCAGCTTGAACACTGAAGCTTTCTTT. Its translation: CASSVGGSLNTEAFF.